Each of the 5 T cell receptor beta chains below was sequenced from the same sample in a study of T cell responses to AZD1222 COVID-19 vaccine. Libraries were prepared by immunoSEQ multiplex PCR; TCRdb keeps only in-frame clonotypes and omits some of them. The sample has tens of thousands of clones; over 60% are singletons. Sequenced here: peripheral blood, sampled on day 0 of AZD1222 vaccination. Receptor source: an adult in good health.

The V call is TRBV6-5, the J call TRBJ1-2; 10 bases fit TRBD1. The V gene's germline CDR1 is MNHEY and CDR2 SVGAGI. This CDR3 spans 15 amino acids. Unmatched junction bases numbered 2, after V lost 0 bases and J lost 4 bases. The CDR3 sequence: CASSYSTGGGYGYTF. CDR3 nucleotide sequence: TGTGCCAGCAGTTACTCGACAGGGGGCGGCTATGGCTACACCTTC.

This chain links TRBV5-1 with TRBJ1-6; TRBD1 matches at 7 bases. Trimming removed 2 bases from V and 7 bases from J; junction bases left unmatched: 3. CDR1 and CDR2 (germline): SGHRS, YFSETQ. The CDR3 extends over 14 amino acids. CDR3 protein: CASSLGQDNSPLHF. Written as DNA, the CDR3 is TGCGCCAGCAGCTTAGGACAGGACAATTCACCCCTCCACTTT.

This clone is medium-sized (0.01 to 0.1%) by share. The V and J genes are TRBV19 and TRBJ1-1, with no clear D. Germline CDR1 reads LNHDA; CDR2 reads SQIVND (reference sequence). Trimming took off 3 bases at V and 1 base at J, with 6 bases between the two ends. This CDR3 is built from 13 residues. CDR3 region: CASSIGRNTEAFF. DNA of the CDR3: TGTGCCAGTAGTATCGGCCGGAACACTGAAGCTTTCTTT.

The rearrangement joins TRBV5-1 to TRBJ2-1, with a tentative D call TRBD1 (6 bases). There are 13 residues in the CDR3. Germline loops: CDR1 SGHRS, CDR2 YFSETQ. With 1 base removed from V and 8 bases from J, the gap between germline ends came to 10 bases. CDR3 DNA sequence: TGCGCCAGCAGCTTGACAGGGTGGGATGAGCAGTTCTTC. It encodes CASSLTGWDEQFF.

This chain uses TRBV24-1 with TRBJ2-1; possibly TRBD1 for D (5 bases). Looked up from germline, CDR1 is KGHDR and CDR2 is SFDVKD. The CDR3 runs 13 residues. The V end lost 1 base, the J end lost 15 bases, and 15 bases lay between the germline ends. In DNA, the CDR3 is TGTGCCACCAGTGATTTTCCGGGCAGGGAAATGTTCTTC. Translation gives CATSDFPGREMFF.